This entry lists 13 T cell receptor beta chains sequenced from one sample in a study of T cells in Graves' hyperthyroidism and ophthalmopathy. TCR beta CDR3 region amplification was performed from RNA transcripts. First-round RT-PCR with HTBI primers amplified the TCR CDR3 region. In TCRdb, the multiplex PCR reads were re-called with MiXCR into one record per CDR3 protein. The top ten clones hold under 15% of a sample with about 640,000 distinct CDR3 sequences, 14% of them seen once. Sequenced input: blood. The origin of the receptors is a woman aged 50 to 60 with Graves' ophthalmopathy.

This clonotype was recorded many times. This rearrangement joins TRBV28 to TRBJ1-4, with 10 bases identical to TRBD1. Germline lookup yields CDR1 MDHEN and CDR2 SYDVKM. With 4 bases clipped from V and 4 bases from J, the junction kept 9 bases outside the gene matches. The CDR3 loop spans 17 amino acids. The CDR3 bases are TGTGCCAGCAGTTCCCTAAGCGGGACAGGGGATAATGAAAAACTGTTTTTT. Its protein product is CASSSLSGTGDNEKLFF.

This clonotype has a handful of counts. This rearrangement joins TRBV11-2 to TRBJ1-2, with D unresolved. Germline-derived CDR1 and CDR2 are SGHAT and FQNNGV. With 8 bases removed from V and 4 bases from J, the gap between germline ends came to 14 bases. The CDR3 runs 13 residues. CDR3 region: CASGEGVFYGYTF. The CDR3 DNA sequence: TGTGCCAGCGGGGAGGGAGTGTTCTATGGCTACACCTTC.

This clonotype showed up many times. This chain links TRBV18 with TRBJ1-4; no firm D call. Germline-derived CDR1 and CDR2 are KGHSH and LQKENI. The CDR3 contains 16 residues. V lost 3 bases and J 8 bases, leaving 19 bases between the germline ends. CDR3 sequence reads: CASSPPFGGSEEKLFF. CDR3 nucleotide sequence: TGTGCCAGCTCACCGCCCTTCGGTGGGTCGGAGGAAAAACTGTTTTTT.

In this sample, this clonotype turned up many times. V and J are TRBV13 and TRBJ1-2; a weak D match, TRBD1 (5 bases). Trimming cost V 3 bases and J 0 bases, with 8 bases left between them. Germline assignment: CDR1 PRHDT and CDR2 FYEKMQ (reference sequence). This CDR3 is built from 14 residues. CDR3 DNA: TGTGCCAGCAGCTTCGGCAGGGCTAACTATGGCTACACCTTC. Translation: CASSFGRANYGYTF.

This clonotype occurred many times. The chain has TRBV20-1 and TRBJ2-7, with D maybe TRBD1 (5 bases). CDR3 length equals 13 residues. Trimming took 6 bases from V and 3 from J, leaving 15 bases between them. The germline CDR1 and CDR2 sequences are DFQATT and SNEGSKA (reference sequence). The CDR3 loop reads CSAPGQVDYEQYF. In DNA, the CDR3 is TGCAGTGCCCCCGGACAAGTGGACTACGAGCAGTACTTC.

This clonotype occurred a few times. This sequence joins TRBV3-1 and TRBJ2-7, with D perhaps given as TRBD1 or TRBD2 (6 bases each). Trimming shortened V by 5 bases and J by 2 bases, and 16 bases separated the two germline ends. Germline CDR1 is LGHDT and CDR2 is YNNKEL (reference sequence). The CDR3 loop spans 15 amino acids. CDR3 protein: CASSNIAEGAYEQYF. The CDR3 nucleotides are TGTGCCAGCAGCAATATAGCGGAGGGGGCCTACGAGCAGTACTTC.

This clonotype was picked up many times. CDR3 DNA sequence: TGTGCCAGCACAGACCAAAGGGTACATGAGCAGTTCTTC. This translates into CASTDQRVHEQFF. The chain links TRBV2 to TRBJ2-1; D is unclear. The CDR3 covers 13 residues. Germline values: CDR1 SNHLY, CDR2 FYNNEI. The V end lost 7 bases, the J end lost 8 bases, and 15 bases lay between the germline ends.

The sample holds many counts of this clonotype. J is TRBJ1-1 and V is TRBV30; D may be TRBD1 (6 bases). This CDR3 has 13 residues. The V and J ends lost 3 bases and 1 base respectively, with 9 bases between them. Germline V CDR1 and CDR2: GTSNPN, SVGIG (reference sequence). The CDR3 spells CAWSGQPNTEAFF. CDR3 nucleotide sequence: TGTGCCTGGAGCGGACAGCCGAACACTGAAGCTTTCTTT. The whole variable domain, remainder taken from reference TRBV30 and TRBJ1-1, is SQTIHQWPATLVQPVGSPLSLECTVEGTSNPNLYWYRQAAGRGLQLLFYSVGIGQISSEVPQNLSASRPQDRQFILSSKKLLLSDSGFYLCAWSGQPNTEAFFGQGTRLTVV.

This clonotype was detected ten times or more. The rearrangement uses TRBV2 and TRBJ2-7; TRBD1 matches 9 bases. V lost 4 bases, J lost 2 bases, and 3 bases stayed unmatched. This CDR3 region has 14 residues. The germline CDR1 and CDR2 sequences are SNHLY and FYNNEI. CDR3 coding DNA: TGTGCCAGCAGTGTGGACAGGGGAGCCTACGAGCAGTACTTC. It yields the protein CASSVDRGAYEQYF. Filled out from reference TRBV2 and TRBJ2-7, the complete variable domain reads EPEVTQTPSHQVTQMGQEVILRCVPISNHLYFYWYRQILGQKVEFLVSFYNNEISEKSEIFDDQFSVERPDGSNFTLKIRSTKLEDSAMYFCASSVDRGAYEQYFGPGTRLTVT.

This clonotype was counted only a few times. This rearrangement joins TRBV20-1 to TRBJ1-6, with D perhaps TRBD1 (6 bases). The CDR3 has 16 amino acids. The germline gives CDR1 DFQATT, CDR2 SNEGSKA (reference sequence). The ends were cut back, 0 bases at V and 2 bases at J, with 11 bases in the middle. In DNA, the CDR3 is TGCAGTGCTAGAGATCGGGGGGCGACCTATAATTCACCCCTCCACTTT. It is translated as CSARDRGATYNSPLHF.

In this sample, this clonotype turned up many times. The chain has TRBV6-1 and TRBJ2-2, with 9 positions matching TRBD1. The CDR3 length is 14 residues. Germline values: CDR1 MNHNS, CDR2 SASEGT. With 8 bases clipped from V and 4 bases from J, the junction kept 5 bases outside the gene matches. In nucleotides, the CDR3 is TGTGCCAGCGTGGGACAGGGTGTCACCGGGGAGCTGTTTTTT. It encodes CASVGQGVTGELFF.

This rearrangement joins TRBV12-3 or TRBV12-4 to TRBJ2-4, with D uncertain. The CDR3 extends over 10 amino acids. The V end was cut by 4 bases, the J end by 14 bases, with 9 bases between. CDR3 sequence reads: CASSSGFKYF. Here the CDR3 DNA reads TGTGCCAGCAGTTCCGGGTTTAAGTACTTC.

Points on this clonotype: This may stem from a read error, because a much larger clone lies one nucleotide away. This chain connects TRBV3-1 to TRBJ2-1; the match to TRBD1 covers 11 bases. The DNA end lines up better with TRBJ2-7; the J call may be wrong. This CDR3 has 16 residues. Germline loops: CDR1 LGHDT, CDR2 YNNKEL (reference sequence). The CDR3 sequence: CASSQIRTGGINEQYF. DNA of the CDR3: TGTGCCAGCAGCCAAATCCGGACAGGGGGCATAAATGAGCAGTACTTC.